This note documents a single T cell receptor beta chain sequence. Its matching antigen is unknown. One end of the junction does not line up with germline, which may come from a read error. This entry comes from a study of Ad26.COV2.S vaccination and SARS-CoV-2 variants. Study results and limitations: Spike-specific responses of CD8+ and CD4+ T cells were reported to display substantial breadth after vaccination. Overall T cell responses may have been underestimated by the analyses of TCR breadth and depth.

Here immunoSEQ multiplex PCR was the method, and the copy in TCRdb shows in-frame clones only, minus some. The sample records 380,000 or so clones, approximately 86% being singletons. Regarding treatment: 19 received Ad26.COV2.S at low or high dose, single or two shots; 5 received placebo; per-sample allocation not given. Material that was analyzed had been drawn on day 63 after the first vaccine or placebo injection. Germline loops: CDR1 MDHEN, CDR2 SYDVKM. There are 16 residues in the CDR3. Sequenced here: peripheral blood, sampled in a trial of Ad26.COV2.S vaccine versus placebo. The chain joins TRBV28 to TRBJ1-1, with 9 nucleotides matching TRBD1. The TCR comes from a person aged 18 to 59 who received the Ad26.COV2.S COVID-19 vaccine or a placebo. As DNA, the CDR3 is TGTGCCAGCAGTTTATATGGGACAGGGAGTAGTAGTAAGCTTTCTTTT. Translating gives CASSLYGTGSSSKLSF.